The clone carrying this TCR beta chain was recorded at least ten times. The TCR beta CDR3 regions underwent amplification using RNA transcripts as the source. First-round RT-PCR targeting the TCR CDR3 was performed with the HTBI primer set. TCRdb reanalysed the multiplex PCR reads using MiXCR and keeps one entry per CDR3 protein. In the table there are hundreds of thousands of distinct CDR3 sequences, approximately 14% of which are singletons. The data derive from a study of T cells in Graves' hyperthyroidism and ophthalmopathy. Across 18 months, stable Graves' hyperthyroidism was marked by no progression to ophthalmopathy. Newly diagnosed patients aged 18 to 65 had hyperthyroidism of under 2 months' duration. CDR3 length equals 13 residues. The V and J ends lost 1 base and 4 bases respectively, with 7 bases between them. Germline CDR1 and CDR2: SNHLY and FYNNEI.

The rearrangement joins TRBV2 to TRBJ1-1; D remains unclear. The sequence was obtained from a woman aged 18-35 years with Graves' hyperthyroidism. Material for sequencing was blood. In DNA form, the CDR3 reads TGTGCCAGCAGTGAAGTTAGACTCACTGAAGCTTTCTTT. Translating gives CASSEVRLTEAFF.